These 2 T cell receptor beta chains share one sample of origin, sequenced in a study of cytomegalovirus exposure and HLA in healthy donors. The PCR employed 60 Vbeta primers together with 13 Jbeta primers. Measured with immunoSEQ multiplex PCR; TCRdb has only the in-frame clones, and not every one. The table has approximately 150,000 clones, roughly 79% seen once. The sample taken for sequencing was PBMCs. All receptors come from a male donor in good health and CMV-seropositive.

The chain is built from TRBV18 and TRBJ2-7; no reliable D call. The CDR3 is 11 residues long. V dropped 2 bases and J dropped 6 bases, with 5 bases sitting between them. The germline CDR1 and CDR2 sequences are KGHSH and LQKENI. Written as DNA, the CDR3 is TGTGCCAGCTCACCATTTCTCGAGCAGTACTTC. It codes for CASSPFLEQYF.

This clone came up a few times. The chain combines TRBV4-1 with TRBJ1-5; D not resolved. The germline CDR1 and CDR2 sequences are MGHRA and YSYEKL. The CDR3 sequence is 15 residues long. Trimming removed 3 bases from V and 6 bases from J, with 15 bases in between. CDR3 amino acids: CASSQDSPAGQPQHF. In DNA, the CDR3 is TGCGCCAGCAGCCAGGATTCCCCGGCGGGTCAGCCCCAGCATTTT.